The 18 T cell receptor beta chains below were found in one sample sequenced in a study of Ad26.COV2.S vaccination and SARS-CoV-2 variants. Method: immunoSEQ multiplex PCR; TCRdb's copy keeps in-frame clones and lacks some. The table lists a few hundred thousand clones, around 90% of them singletons. This sample's treatment: roughly 19 received Ad26.COV2.S at low or high dose, single or two shots; several received placebo; per-sample allocation not given. Sampling took place 63 days after the first vaccine or placebo injection. The sample was peripheral blood, taken in a trial of Ad26.COV2.S vaccine versus placebo. These receptor sequences come from a person aged 18 to 65 who received the Ad26.COV2.S COVID-19 vaccine or a placebo.

This clone was observed a handful of times. The chain links TRBV7-2 to TRBJ2-5; D gene uncertain. The V gene's germline CDR1 is SGHTA and CDR2 FQGNSA. V lost 0 bases, J lost 1 base, and 3 bases lay in between. The CDR3 is 13 amino acids. CDR3 protein: CASSLARQETQYF. CDR3 DNA sequence: TGTGCCAGCAGCTTAGCGCGCCAAGAGACCCAGTACTTC.

The chain is built from TRBV4-3 and TRBJ2-1; TRBD2 matches 14 bases. In germline, CDR1 is LGHNA, CDR2 YSLEER. The V gene end was trimmed by 0 bases and the J gene end by 9 bases; junction bases not matched to a gene: 7. The CDR3 is made up of 17 amino acids. The CDR3 coding sequence is TGCGCCAGCAGCCAAGATCTGGGGACTAGCGGGAGAAGTGAGCAGTTCTTC. Protein sequence: CASSQDLGTSGRSEQFF.

The chain recombines TRBV11-3 with TRBJ2-7, with TRBD1 as a possible D gene (6 bases). Per the germline V gene, CDR1 is SGHNT and CDR2 is YENEEA. There are 13 residues in the CDR3. V was cut by 3 bases and J by 2 bases, with 8 bases left in between. The CDR3 loop reads CASSFGQTYEQYF. CDR3 in DNA: TGTGCCAGCAGCTTCGGACAGACCTACGAGCAGTACTTC.

This clone appeared a few times. V usage is TRBV4-1 and J usage is TRBJ2-2, with D maybe TRBD2 (6 bases). The germline V gene has CDR1 MGHRA and CDR2 YSYEKL. This CDR3 is built from 16 residues. V was clipped by 4 bases and J by 3 bases, with 15 bases between them. The DNA of the CDR3 is TGCGCCAGCAGCCGCTCTGGGGACTCCTACACCGGGGAGCTGTTTTTT. Residues: CASSRSGDSYTGELFF.

This sequence joins TRBV12-3 or TRBV12-4 and TRBJ1-2; D is unresolved. V shed 1 base and J shed 4 bases, with 7 bases lying between them. The CDR3 spans 13 residues. This CDR3 reads CASSLVGGYGYTF. CDR3 nucleotides: TGTGCCAGCAGTTTAGTCGGTGGCTATGGCTACACCTTC.

The CDR3 reads CASSPRLANTDTQYF. As DNA, the CDR3 is TGTGCCAGCAGCCCTCGACTAGCGAACACAGATACGCAGTATTTT. The chain carries TRBV7-6 and TRBJ2-3, with 8 bases lining up with TRBD2. CDR1 and CDR2 (germline): SGHVS, FNYEAQ. The CDR3 is 15 amino acids. V shed 5 bases and J 2 bases; nucleotides not matched to a gene: 6.

The gene calls are TRBV19 and TRBJ1-2, with 7 positions matching TRBD1. CDR3 length equals 13 residues. Germline-derived CDR1 and CDR2 are LNHDA and SQIVND (reference sequence). V shed 7 bases, J shed 2 bases, and the junction held 4 bases outside the gene matches. CDR3 sequence reads: CASKAGGNYGYTF. DNA for the CDR3: TGTGCCAGTAAGGCAGGGGGAAACTATGGCTACACCTTC. Filled out from reference TRBV19 and TRBJ1-2, the complete variable domain reads DGGITQSPKYLFRKEGQNVTLSCEQNLNHDAMYWYRQDPGQGLRLIYYSQIVNDFQKGDIAEGYSVSREKKESFPLTVTSAQKNPTAFYLCASKAGGNYGYTFGSGTRLTVV.

The chain recombines TRBV19 with TRBJ2-1; 7 nucleotides align to TRBD2. Germline V gene sequence: CDR1 LNHDA, CDR2 SQIVND (reference sequence). CDR3 length: 16 residues. With V trimmed by 4 bases and J by 1 base, 7 bases remained unmatched. CDR3 in DNA: TGTGCCAGTAGTAAGGGGAGGGCCGAATCCTACAATGAGCAGTTCTTC. Protein: CASSKGRAESYNEQFF.

This chain connects TRBV24-1 to TRBJ2-1, with a weak D call TRBD1 (9 bases). V lost 5 bases and J 10 bases, leaving 20 bases between the germline ends. The CDR3 consists of 15 residues. CDR1 is KGHDR, CDR2 SFDVKD, per germline. CDR3 in amino acids: CATSGPGSGTGEQFF. CDR3 DNA: TGTGCCACCAGTGGACCGGGTAGCGGGACAGGGGAGCAGTTCTTC.

This clone was found once. The V and J genes are TRBV9 and TRBJ2-3; D unclear. The germline V gene has CDR1 SGDLS and CDR2 YYNGEE. The CDR3 totals 14 residues. The germline V and J ends were trimmed by 1 base and 2 bases, with 8 bases remaining between them. CDR3 loop: CASSVKGLTDTQYF. In nucleotides, the CDR3 is TGTGCCAGCAGCGTAAAGGGTCTCACAGATACGCAGTATTTT.

The chain couples TRBV4-2 to TRBJ2-5, with TRBD2 matching over 10 bases. Germline V gene sequence: CDR1 LGHNA, CDR2 YNFKEQ. The CDR3 spans 15 residues. V was clipped by 4 bases and J by 2 bases; unmatched bases: 4. The CDR3 DNA is TGTGCCAGCAGCCTAGGACTAGCGGAACAAGAGACCCAGTACTTC. It is translated as CASSLGLAEQETQYF.

The chain links TRBV10-3 to TRBJ2-1; 7 bases map to TRBD1. The CDR3 has 13 residues. CDR1 and CDR2 (germline): ENHRY, SYGVKD. J was trimmed by 1 base and V by 9 bases; bases with no gene match: 3. The CDR3 here is CAIRDRSYNEQFF. CDR3 sequence (DNA): TGTGCCATTCGGGACAGATCCTACAATGAGCAGTTCTTC.

The chain joins TRBV7-8 to TRBJ2-1; D gene uncertain. From germline, CDR1 is SGHVS and CDR2 FQNEAQ. CDR3 length equals 11 residues. V was pared by 1 base and J by 9 bases, with 4 bases between. The CDR3 region is CASSLDSEQFF. Here the CDR3 DNA reads TGTGCCAGCAGCTTAGATAGTGAGCAGTTCTTC.

This chain links TRBV7-6 with TRBJ2-2, with 9 bases matching TRBD1. V was clipped by 0 bases and J by 2 bases; unmatched bases: 16. The CDR3 extends over 21 amino acids. The germline V gene encodes CDR1 SGHVS and CDR2 FNYEAQ. The CDR3 coding sequence is TGTGCCAGCAGCTTAGCCGTGACAGGGGGAGTTTTTGTGGGAAACACCGGGGAGCTGTTTTTT. Its translation is CASSLAVTGGVFVGNTGELFF.

The rearrangement joins TRBV11-2 to TRBJ2-2; 8 nucleotides line up with TRBD1. Germline-derived CDR1 and CDR2 are SGHAT and FQNNGV. Unmatched junction bases numbered 2, after V lost 5 bases and J lost 0 bases. CDR3 size: 15 residues. CDR3 in DNA: TGTGCCAGCAGCCCGGGACAGGCGAACACCGGGGAGCTGTTTTTT. Translated, it gives CASSPGQANTGELFF.

The chain links TRBV5-8 to TRBJ2-2; 11 bases align to TRBD2. This CDR3 is 19 amino acids long. The germline V gene has CDR1 SGHTS and CDR2 YDEGEE. After removal of 5 bases from V and 3 bases from J, the junction contained 15 bases not matched to a gene. In DNA form, the CDR3 reads TGTGCCAGCAGTCCTCGGTCTGTACTAGCGGGAGTCGACACCGGGGAGCTGTTTTTT. It is translated as CASSPRSVLAGVDTGELFF.

The chain uses TRBV6-5 and TRBJ1-4; perhaps TRBD1 as D (5 bases). Looked up from germline, CDR1 is MNHEY and CDR2 is SVGAGI. V lost 6 bases to trimming and J lost 13 bases, with 9 bases between them. The CDR3 is made up of 10 amino acids. The CDR3 loop reads CASRGRGLFF. Here the CDR3 DNA reads TGTGCCAGCAGGGGGCGGGGACTGTTTTTT.

The gene calls are TRBV28 and TRBJ1-2; TRBD1 aligns across 9 bases. Per the germline V gene, CDR1 is MDHEN and CDR2 is SYDVKM. The length of the CDR3 is 14 residues. V shed 10 bases and J 2 bases; nucleotides not matched to a gene: 8. CDR3 in DNA: TGTGCCACCCAACGCGGGACAGGGAACTATGGCTACACCTTC. Its translation is CATQRGTGNYGYTF.